The 2 T cell receptor beta chains reported below all come from one sample, sequenced in a study of blood T cell repertoires in COVID-19. Sequencing used immunoSEQ multiplex PCR; TCRdb keeps in-frame clones, though not all of them. The table includes under 250,000 clones, 88% detected once. Input material: PBMCs or T cells enriched from blood (not recorded which). These TCRs come from a woman in her twenties or thirties who had been exposed to COVID-19.

The J gene is TRBJ2-3, the V gene TRBV10-3, with 7 nucleotides matching TRBD2. J gave up 5 bases and V 0 bases, and 8 bases lay outside the gene matches. Per germline, CDR1 ENHRY and CDR2 SYGVKD. This CDR3 is built from 16 residues. DNA of the CDR3: TGTGCCATCAGTGAGTCGCGCGGGAGTCGTGGAGATACGCAGTATTTT. Its translation is CAISESRGSRGDTQYF.

The rearrangement joins TRBV5-1 to TRBJ1-4; D not resolved. Per the germline V gene, CDR1 is SGHRS and CDR2 is YFSETQ. V lost 0 bases, J lost 6 bases, and 21 bases lay in between. The CDR3 is made up of 18 amino acids. The CDR3 region is CASSLVSRGSRLDEKLFF. CDR3 bases: TGCGCCAGCAGCTTGGTGTCTCGGGGAAGTCGTCTGGATGAAAAACTGTTTTTT.